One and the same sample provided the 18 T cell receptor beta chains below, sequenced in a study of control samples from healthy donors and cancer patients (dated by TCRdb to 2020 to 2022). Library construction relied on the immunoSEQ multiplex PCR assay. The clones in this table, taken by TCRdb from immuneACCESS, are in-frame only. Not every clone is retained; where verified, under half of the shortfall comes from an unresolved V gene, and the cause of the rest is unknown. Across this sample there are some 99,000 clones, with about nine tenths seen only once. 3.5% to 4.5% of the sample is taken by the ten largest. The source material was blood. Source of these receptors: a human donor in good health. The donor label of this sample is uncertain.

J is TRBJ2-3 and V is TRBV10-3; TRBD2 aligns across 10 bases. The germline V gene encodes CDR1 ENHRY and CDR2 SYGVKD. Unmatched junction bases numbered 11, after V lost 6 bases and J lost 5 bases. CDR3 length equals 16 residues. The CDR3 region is CAIRTPSGGARDTQYF. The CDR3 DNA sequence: TGTGCCATCAGGACTCCCAGCGGGGGGGCCAGAGATACGCAGTATTTT.

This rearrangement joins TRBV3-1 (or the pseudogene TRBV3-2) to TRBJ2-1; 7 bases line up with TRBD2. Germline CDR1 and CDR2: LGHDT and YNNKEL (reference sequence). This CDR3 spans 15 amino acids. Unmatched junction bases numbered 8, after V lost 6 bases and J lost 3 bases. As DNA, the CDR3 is TGTGCCAGCAGTCAGGTCCGGGACTACTACAATGAGCAGTTCTTC. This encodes CASSQVRDYYNEQFF.

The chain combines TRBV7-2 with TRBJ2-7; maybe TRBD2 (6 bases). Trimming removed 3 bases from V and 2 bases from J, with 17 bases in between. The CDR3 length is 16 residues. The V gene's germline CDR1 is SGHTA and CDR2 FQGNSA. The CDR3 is CASSLAAGTFPYEQYF. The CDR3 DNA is TGTGCCAGCAGCTTGGCTGCCGGGACTTTTCCCTACGAGCAGTACTTC.

The CDR3, as DNA: TGTGCCAGCTCACCCCTGCCTAGCGGGGGGTCTAGTGAGCAGTTCTTC. This gives the protein CASSPLPSGGSSEQFF. J is TRBJ2-1 and V is TRBV18; 11 nucleotides agree with TRBD2. This CDR3 contains 16 residues. In germline, CDR1 is KGHSH, CDR2 LQKENI. V lost 3 bases, J lost 9 bases, and 10 bases stayed unmatched.

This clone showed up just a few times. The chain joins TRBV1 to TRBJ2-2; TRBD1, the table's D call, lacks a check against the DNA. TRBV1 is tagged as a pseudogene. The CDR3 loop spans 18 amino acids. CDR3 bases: TGCACCAGCAGCCAAGTTCTTGGTAGCACAGGGTCGTCTGGGGAGCTGTTTTTT. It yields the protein CTSSQVLGSTGSSGELFF.

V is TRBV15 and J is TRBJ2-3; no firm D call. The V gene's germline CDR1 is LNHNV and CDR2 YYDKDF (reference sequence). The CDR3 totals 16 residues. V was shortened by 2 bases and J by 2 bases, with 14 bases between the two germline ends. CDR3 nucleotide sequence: TGTGCCACCAGCAGACAACAGCAAATCAACACAGATACGCAGTATTTT. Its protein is CATSRQQQINTDTQYF.

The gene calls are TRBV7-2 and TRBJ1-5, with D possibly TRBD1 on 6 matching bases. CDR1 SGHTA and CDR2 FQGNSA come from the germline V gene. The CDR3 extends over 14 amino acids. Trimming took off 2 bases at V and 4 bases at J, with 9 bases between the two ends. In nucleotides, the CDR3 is TGTGCCAGCAGCTTATTAGGGGGAAATCAGCCCCAGCATTTT. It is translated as CASSLLGGNQPQHF.

DNA for the CDR3: TGTGCCAGCAACCAGGTGGGCACTGAAGCTTTCTTT. Amino acids: CASNQVGTEAFF. The chain uses TRBV6-6 and TRBJ1-1; no clear D. Trimming cost V 7 bases and J 4 bases, with 10 bases left between them. The CDR3 spans 12 residues. The germline CDR1 and CDR2 sequences are MNHNY and SVGAGI (reference sequence).

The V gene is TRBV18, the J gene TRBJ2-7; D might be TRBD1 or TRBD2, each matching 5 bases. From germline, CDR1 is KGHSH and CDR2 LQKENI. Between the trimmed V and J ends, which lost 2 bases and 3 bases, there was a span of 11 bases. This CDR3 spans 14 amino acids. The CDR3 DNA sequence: TGTGCCAGCTCACCATTCGGGACGGGCTACGAGCAGTACTTC. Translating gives CASSPFGTGYEQYF.

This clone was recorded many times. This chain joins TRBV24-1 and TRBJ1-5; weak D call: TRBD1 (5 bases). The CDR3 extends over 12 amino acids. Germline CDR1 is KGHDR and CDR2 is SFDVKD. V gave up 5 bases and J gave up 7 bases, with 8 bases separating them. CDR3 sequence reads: CATSVGDQPQHF. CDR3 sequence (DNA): TGTGCCACCAGTGTGGGGGACCAGCCCCAGCATTTT.

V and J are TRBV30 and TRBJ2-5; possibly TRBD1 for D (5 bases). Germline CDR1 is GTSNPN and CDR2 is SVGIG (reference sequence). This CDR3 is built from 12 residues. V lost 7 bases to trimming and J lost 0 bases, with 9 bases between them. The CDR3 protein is CASTVHQETQYF. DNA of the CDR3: TGTGCCTCGACAGTACACCAAGAGACCCAGTACTTC.

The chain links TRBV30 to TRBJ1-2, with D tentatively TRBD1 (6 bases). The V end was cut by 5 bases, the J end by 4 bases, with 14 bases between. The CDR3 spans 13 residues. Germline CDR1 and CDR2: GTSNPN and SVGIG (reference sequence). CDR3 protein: CAWWTARFYGYTF. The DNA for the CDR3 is TGTGCCTGGTGGACAGCACGATTCTATGGCTACACCTTC.

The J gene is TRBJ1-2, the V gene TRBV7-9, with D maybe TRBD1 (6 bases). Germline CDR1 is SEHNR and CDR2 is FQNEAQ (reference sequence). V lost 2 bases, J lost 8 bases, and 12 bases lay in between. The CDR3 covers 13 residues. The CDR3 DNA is TGTGCCAGCAGCTTACTAGGGGGGGAAGGCTACACCTTC. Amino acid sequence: CASSLLGGEGYTF. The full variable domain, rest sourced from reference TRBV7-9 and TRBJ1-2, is DTGVSQNPRHKITKRGQNVTFRCDPISEHNRLYWYRQTLGQGPEFLTYFQNEAQLEKSRLLSDRFSAERPKGSFSTLEIQRTEQGDSAMYLCASSLLGGEGYTFGSGTRLTVV.

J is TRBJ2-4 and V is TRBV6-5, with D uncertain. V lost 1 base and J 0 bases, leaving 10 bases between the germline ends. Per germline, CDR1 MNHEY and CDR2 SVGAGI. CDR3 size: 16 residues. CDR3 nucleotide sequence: TGTGCCAGCAGTTACTTGGGATCGGGAGCCAAAAACATTCAGTACTTC. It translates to CASSYLGSGAKNIQYF.

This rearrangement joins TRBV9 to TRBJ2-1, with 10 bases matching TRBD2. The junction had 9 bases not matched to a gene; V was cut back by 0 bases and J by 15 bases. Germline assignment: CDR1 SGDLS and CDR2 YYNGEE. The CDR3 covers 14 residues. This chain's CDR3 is CASSVVATSGALFF. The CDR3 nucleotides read TGTGCCAGCAGCGTAGTAGCAACTAGCGGGGCTCTGTTCTTC.

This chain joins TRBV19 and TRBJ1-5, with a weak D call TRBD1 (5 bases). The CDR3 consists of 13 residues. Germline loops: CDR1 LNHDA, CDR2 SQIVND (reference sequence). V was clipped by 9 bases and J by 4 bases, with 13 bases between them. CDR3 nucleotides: TGTGCCAGCTGGGACGGACCAAATCAGCCCCAGCATTTT. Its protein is CASWDGPNQPQHF.

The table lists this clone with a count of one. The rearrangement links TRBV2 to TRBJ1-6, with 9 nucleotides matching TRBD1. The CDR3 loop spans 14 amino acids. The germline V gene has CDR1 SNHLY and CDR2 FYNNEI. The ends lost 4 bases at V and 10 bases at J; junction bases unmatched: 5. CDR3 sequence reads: CASSGDREVSPLHF. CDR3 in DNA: TGTGCCAGCAGTGGGGACAGGGAGGTCTCACCCCTCCACTTT.

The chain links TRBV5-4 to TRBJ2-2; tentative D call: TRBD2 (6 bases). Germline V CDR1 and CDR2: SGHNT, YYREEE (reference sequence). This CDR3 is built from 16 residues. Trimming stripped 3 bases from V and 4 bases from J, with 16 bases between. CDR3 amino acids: CASSSPRGSGTGELFF. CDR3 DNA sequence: TGTGCCAGCAGCTCCCCGCGGGGAAGCGGCACCGGGGAGCTGTTTTTT.